This T cell receptor (beta chain) is drawn from a study of shared clonotypes between healthy human individuals (TCRdb year 2020). With respect to the entire study: A couple of women and three men aged 18 to 49 years were included in the cohort. To estimate repertoire size and how much clonotype sharing occurs between individuals, the study deeply sequenced the blood TCR repertoires of roughly 5 healthy adults. Per donor, three plates each were used for CD4 naive and CD4 memory, two for CD8 naive, and one for CD8 memory. Leukapheresis yielded between about 0.94 and 10 billion PBMCs per donor. To increase sequencing depth and limit assay-specific biases, different laboratories used diverse techniques to prepare libraries and sequence TCR repertoires.

Remarks on this clone: The target of this receptor is not known. Base qualities are not at hand, and no much larger clone is one base apart.

What the authors observed across the whole study: Approximately 4.8% of naive CD4, 3.5% of naive CD8, roughly 2.5% of memory CD4, and roughly 0.4% of memory CD8 clonotypes were shared across four donors. Even with the large sequencing depth, rarefaction of the sorted-subset datasets indicated that sequencing was incomplete. Higher generation probabilities were observed for clonotypes shared by all four sorted-subset donors than for non-shared clonotypes. Sampling was restricted to blood, and TCR repertoires in tissues likely differ from the TCR repertoires found in blood. The genetic and exposure-history diversity represented was limited by the small number of donors. Pairwise subsampling indicated that sequencing depth was expected to affect the degree of clonotype sharing among donors. Naive subsets generally had larger estimated clonotype richness than memory subsets did.

Using the deep immunoSEQ assay, multiplex PCR amplified TCR CDR3 regions from genomic DNA. For each cell subset, the extracted genomic DNA was distributed evenly across all wells of several immunoSEQ 96-well plates, and each plate served as one replicate. For sorted subsets, each replicate PCR was loaded with 200 ng genomic DNA, equivalent to roughly 30,000 T cell genomes. Purified libraries were measured with a Qubit 3.0 fluorometer, size-checked on a Bioanalyzer 2100, and measured again with the KAPA Library Quantification kit. Every immunoSEQ 96-well plate was sequenced on a separate single-read 150-cycle Illumina NextSeq 550 flow cell. As for the original processing: Because the immunoSEQ output included only junctional sequences and no quality scores, the filtering could not be the same as the filtering used for full-length reads. To assign V/J genes and CDR3, sequences were annotated using PyIR, a Python wrapper for IgBLAST v1.9, with IMGT germline references. Reads were filtered out if the reads had weak V/J assignments (E-value above 1e-6), no CDR3, stop codons, out-of-frame junctions, or ambiguous translated residues. A V3J clonotype was defined by an identical inferred V gene, J gene, and CDR3 amino acid sequence. The percentage overlap between two repertoires was calculated by dividing the number of shared unique clonotypes by the size of the smaller repertoire. Richness of each repertoire was evaluated using RTK rarefaction, the Chao1 estimator, and Recon v2.1 estimates of unobserved clonotypes. For all TCRbeta clonotypes obtained by the gDNA method from several donors, generation probabilities were computed with OLGA. TCRdb's version of the immuneACCESS table is confined to in-frame rearrangements and falls short of the full clone set. An unresolved V gene accounts for under half of the shortfall where checked; the remainder is of unknown origin. V, J and clone size derive from that table, while D and trimming were established from the DNA sequence. This sample lists 2 million to 3 million clones; approximately 93% were detected once. The biggest ten clones account for approximately 0.36% of the sample.

The donors were healthy, HIV-negative adults who had no recently reported acute infections or vaccinations. Every donor was a Caucasian adult residing in Nashville, Tennessee, USA. Magnetic negative selection was used to enrich CD4+ T cells, after which naive cells were positively selected on CD45RA and the negative fraction became the memory subset. After blood collection by leukapheresis, PBMCs were isolated using Ficoll-Histopaque density gradient centrifugation and then cryopreserved in the vapor phase of liquid nitrogen. Analytical flow cytometry was used to check the purity and quantity of each magnetically sorted T cell population. From each sorted fraction, genomic DNA was isolated and quantified by UV absorbance on a Nanodrop 2000c. The receptor comes from a man aged 18 to 35 in good health. Some clones in this sample may be carry-over from other donors' samples. The sample comprised naive CD4+ T cells from PBMCs. This specimen's cell subset or site label, interpreted: CD45RA+ positively selected.

The nucleotide sequence reads TGTGCCACCTCATCCAAGGGGTATGGCTACACCTTC. The translation is CATSSKGYGYTF. The receptor chain draws on TRBV28 and TRBJ1-2; TRBD1 is a weak D gene call, 5 bases matching. The germline V gene specifies MDHEN as CDR1 and SYDVKM as CDR2. The CDR3 has 12 amino acids, counting the end cysteine and phenylalanine. Only the CDR3 region is kept as DNA, spanning 36 bases read in frame from base 1. Trimming at the junction amounts to 10 bases on V and 5 bases on J, and the germline ends lie 14 bases apart.